Presented here are 20 T cell receptor beta chains from one specimen sequenced in a study of blood T cell repertoires in COVID-19. Sequencing was performed with immunoSEQ multiplex PCR; in TCRdb, only in-frame clones are kept and a portion is missing. Of about 72,000 clones in the sample, around 84% were seen once. What was sequenced was peripheral blood. These receptors all stem from an older man with active or convalescent COVID-19.

In this sample, this clone turned up once. DNA of the CDR3: TGTGCCAGCAGCTTATTACCCCTCCGGGACAGGGAATTGGAAGCTTTCTTT. Its translation is CASSLLPLRDRELEAFF. V gene TRBV7-9 combines with J gene TRBJ1-1; TRBD1 matches at 9 bases. J lost 8 bases, V lost 2 bases, and 15 bases had no gene match. The germline CDR1 and CDR2 sequences are SEHNR and FQNEAQ (reference sequence). CDR3 length equals 17 residues. The full variable domain, rest sourced from reference TRBV7-9 and TRBJ1-1, is DTGVSQNPRHKITKRGQNVTFRCDPISEHNRLYWYRQTLGQGPEFLTYFQNEAQLEKSRLLSDRFSAERPKGSFSTLEIQRTEQGDSAMYLCASSLLPLRDRELEAFFGQGTRLTVV.

The chain couples TRBV15 to TRBJ1-1; 7 bases map to TRBD1. The CDR3 has 14 residues. Trimming removed 4 bases from V and 1 base from J; junction bases left unmatched: 3. Germline V gene lookup returns CDR1 LNHNV and CDR2 YYDKDF (reference sequence). CDR3 DNA: TGTGCCACCAGCACTAGACAGGGGAACACTGAAGCTTTCTTT. Protein: CATSTRQGNTEAFF.

This chain connects TRBV11-3 to TRBJ2-3, with unresolved D. The CDR3 runs 17 residues. Between the trimmed V and J ends, which lost 1 base and 3 bases, there was a span of 17 bases. The germline gives CDR1 SGHNT, CDR2 YENEEA. CDR3 protein: CASSLATRVLRTDTQYF. The CDR3 DNA is TGTGCCAGCAGCTTAGCAACACGGGTATTAAGAACAGATACGCAGTATTTT.

This rearrangement joins TRBV11-3 to TRBJ2-1; D is uncertain. The V gene's germline CDR1 is SGHNT and CDR2 YENEEA. The CDR3 has 13 residues. V lost 0 bases to trimming and J lost 7 bases, with 7 bases between them. The DNA of the CDR3 is TGTGCCAGCAGCTTAGAATCTCGTAATGAGCAGTTCTTC. Protein product: CASSLESRNEQFF.

The V gene is TRBV12-3 or TRBV12-4, the J gene TRBJ1-5; no firm D call. This CDR3 is built from 13 residues. Deletions cut 2 bases from V and 6 bases from J, with 8 bases between. CDR3 nucleotides: TGTGCCAGCAGTTTATGGGGAGGTCAGCCCCAGCATTTT. Its translation: CASSLWGGQPQHF.

The V gene is TRBV5-1, the J gene TRBJ2-3; D perhaps matches TRBD1 (5 bases). V lost 0 bases to trimming and J lost 6 bases, with 14 bases between them. CDR3 length: 15 amino acids. The germline gives CDR1 SGHRS, CDR2 YFSETQ. The CDR3 DNA reads as TGCGCCAGCAGCTTGGACAGGCCACATAGTGATACGCAGTATTTT. It specifies CASSLDRPHSDTQYF.

The chain recombines TRBV27 with TRBJ2-7; 8 nucleotides match TRBD2. The CDR3 covers 16 residues. CDR1 is MNHEY, CDR2 SMNVEV, per germline (reference sequence). The trim removed 7 bases at V and 7 bases at J, leaving 18 bases unmatched. CDR3 amino acids: CASNKPGTRRWVEQYF. CDR3 bases: TGTGCCAGCAATAAACCCGGGACTAGACGTTGGGTTGAGCAGTACTTC.

The chain links TRBV19 to TRBJ1-5; TRBD1 is a possible D gene (5 bases). There are 14 residues in the CDR3. Germline V gives CDR1 LNHDA, CDR2 SQIVND (reference sequence). V lost 7 bases to trimming and J lost 0 bases, with 10 bases between them. CDR3 amino acids: CASNRDYSNQPQHF. The CDR3 DNA follows: TGTGCCAGTAATAGGGACTATAGCAATCAGCCCCAGCATTTT.

This chain links TRBV11-2 with TRBJ2-1; possible D gene TRBD1, 5 bases. This CDR3 has 15 residues. Trimming took 5 bases from V and 0 from J, leaving 11 bases between them. Germline CDR1 and CDR2: SGHAT and FQNNGV. This chain's CDR3 is CASSRQYRSYNEQFF. The CDR3 nucleotides are TGTGCCAGCAGCCGACAGTATCGCTCCTACAATGAGCAGTTCTTC.

The J gene is TRBJ2-3, the V gene TRBV5-5; D gene ambiguous. The CDR3 is made up of 14 amino acids. V dropped 0 bases and J dropped 5 bases, with 10 bases sitting between them. Per germline, CDR1 SGHKS and CDR2 YYEKEE (reference sequence). The CDR3 is CASSLDPGVDTQYF. The CDR3 nucleotides read TGTGCCAGCAGCTTGGACCCGGGTGTAGATACGCAGTATTTT. Looking up the rest from reference TRBV5-5 and TRBJ2-3 gives the full variable domain: DAGVTQSPTHLIKTRGQQVTLRCSPISGHKSVSWYQQVLGQGPQFIFQYYEKEERGRGNFPDRFSARQFPNYSSELNVNALLLGDSALYLCASSLDPGVDTQYFGPGTRLTVL.

The CDR3 region is CASSYSLTSGQDTQYF. CDR3 sequence (DNA): TGTGCCAGCAGTTACTCCTTGACTAGCGGACAAGATACGCAGTATTTT. V is TRBV6-5 and J is TRBJ2-3; 9 nucleotides line up with TRBD2. Germline assignment: CDR1 MNHEY and CDR2 SVGAGI. This CDR3 contains 16 residues. Trimming at V came to 0 bases and at J to 5 bases, leaving 6 bases not matched to a gene.

The chain recombines TRBV4-1 with TRBJ2-2, with TRBD1 as a possible D gene (5 bases). The CDR3 is 15 amino acids. CDR1 is MGHRA, CDR2 YSYEKL, per germline. V lost 4 bases and J 2 bases, leaving 11 bases between the germline ends. CDR3 coding DNA: TGCGCCAGCAGCCGTATGGGGCCAAACACCGGGGAGCTGTTTTTT. Encoded protein: CASSRMGPNTGELFF.

This clone appeared a few times. This chain uses TRBV11-2 with TRBJ1-1; D ambiguous. This CDR3 spans 13 amino acids. From germline, CDR1 is SGHAT and CDR2 FQNNGV. Trimming pared 2 bases from V and 0 bases from J, leaving 4 bases between. CDR3 amino acids: CASSLRVNTEAFF. The CDR3 nucleotides read TGTGCCAGCAGCTTAAGAGTGAACACTGAAGCTTTCTTT.

The chain couples TRBV7-3 to TRBJ1-1; no definite D call. Germline V lookup: CDR1 SGHTA, CDR2 FQGTGA. Trimming removed 1 base from V and 5 bases from J, with 8 bases in between. The CDR3 is 13 amino acids. The CDR3 is CASSLNVETEAFF. The CDR3 DNA is TGTGCCAGCAGCTTAAACGTGGAGACTGAAGCTTTCTTT.

The gene calls are TRBV10-3 and TRBJ1-1; D ambiguous. This CDR3 spans 18 amino acids. Per the germline V gene, CDR1 is ENHRY and CDR2 is SYGVKD. V was shortened by 0 bases and J by 1 base, with 18 bases between the two germline ends. In DNA, the CDR3 is TGTGCCATCAGTGAGTCGAGCCGAGGGATCACAAGGAACACTGAAGCTTTCTTT. Protein sequence: CAISESSRGITRNTEAFF.

This clone has only a few counts. The chain joins TRBV18 to TRBJ2-7, with 7 bases lining up with TRBD1. J gave up 6 bases and V 6 bases, and 5 bases lay outside the gene matches. Per germline, CDR1 KGHSH and CDR2 LQKENI. This CDR3 has 12 amino acids. DNA of the CDR3: TGTGCCAGCTCTTGGACAGGTCCCGAGCAGTACTTC. Amino acids: CASSWTGPEQYF.

The chain links TRBV19 to TRBJ2-1; D is possibly TRBD2 (5 bases). Trimming removed 3 bases from V and 0 bases from J, with 9 bases in between. CDR1 is LNHDA, CDR2 SQIVND, per germline (reference sequence). The CDR3 loop spans 15 amino acids. The CDR3 coding sequence is TGTGCCAGTAGTATTAGCGCCAGCTCCTACAATGAGCAGTTCTTC. The encoded protein is CASSISASSYNEQFF.

The V call is TRBV7-3, the J call TRBJ1-6, with TRBD1 as a possible D gene (5 bases). Trimming took off 2 bases at V and 10 bases at J, with 9 bases between the two ends. Germline V gene sequence: CDR1 SGHTA, CDR2 FQGTGA. The CDR3 is 13 residues long. This CDR3 reads CASSLDSGSPLHF. CDR3 nucleotide sequence: TGTGCCAGCAGCTTAGACAGTGGATCACCCCTCCACTTT.

This chain connects TRBV18 to TRBJ2-2; a possible D gene is TRBD1 (5 bases). CDR1 is KGHSH and CDR2 is LQKENI in the germline V gene. Trimming cost V 1 base and J 5 bases, with 14 bases left between them. The CDR3 has 16 residues. The CDR3 DNA reads TGTGCCAGCTCACCACGGGCGACGCGACAGACCGGGGAGCTGTTTTTT. Translating gives CASSPRATRQTGELFF.

The V and J genes are TRBV5-5 and TRBJ2-1; 8 positions match TRBD2. The J segment lost 3 bases and the V segment lost 3 bases, leaving 5 bases of the junction unmatched. This CDR3 region has 15 residues. Germline V gene sequence: CDR1 SGHKS, CDR2 YYEKEE (reference sequence). Written as DNA, the CDR3 is TGTGCCAGCAGCTGGCTGGGGACTAGCTACAATGAGCAGTTCTTC. It translates to CASSWLGTSYNEQFF.